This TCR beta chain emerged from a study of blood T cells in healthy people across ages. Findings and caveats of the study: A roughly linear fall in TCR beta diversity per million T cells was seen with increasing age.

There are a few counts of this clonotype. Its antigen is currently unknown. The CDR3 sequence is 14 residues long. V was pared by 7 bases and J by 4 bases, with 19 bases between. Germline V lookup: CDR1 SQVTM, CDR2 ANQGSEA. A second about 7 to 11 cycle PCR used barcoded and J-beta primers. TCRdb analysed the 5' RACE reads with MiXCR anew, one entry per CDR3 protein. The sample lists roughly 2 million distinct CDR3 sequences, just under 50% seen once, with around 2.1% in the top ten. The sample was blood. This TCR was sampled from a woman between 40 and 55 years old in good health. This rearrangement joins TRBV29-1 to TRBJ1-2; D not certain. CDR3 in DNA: TGCAGCGCGGAAATGTCCGGGGAGGCCTATGGCTACACCTTC. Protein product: CSAEMSGEAYGYTF.